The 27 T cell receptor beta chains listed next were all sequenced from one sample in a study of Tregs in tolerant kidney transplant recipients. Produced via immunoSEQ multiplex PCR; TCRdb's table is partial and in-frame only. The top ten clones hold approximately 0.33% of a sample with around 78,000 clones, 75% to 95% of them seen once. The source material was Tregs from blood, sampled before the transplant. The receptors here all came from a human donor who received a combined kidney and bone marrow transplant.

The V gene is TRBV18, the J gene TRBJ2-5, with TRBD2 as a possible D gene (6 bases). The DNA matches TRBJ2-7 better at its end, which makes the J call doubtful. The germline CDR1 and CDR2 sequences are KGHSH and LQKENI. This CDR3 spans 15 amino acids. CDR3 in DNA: TGTGCCAGCTCACGGAGCGGGTCCGACTCCTACGAGCAGTACTTC. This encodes CASSRSGSDSYEQYF.

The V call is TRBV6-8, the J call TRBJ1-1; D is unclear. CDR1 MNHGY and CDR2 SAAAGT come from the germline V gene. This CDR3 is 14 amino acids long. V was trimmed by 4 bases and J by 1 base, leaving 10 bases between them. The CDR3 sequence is CASSSNTQNTEAFF. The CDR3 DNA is TGTGCCAGCAGTTCCAACACCCAGAACACTGAAGCTTTCTTT.

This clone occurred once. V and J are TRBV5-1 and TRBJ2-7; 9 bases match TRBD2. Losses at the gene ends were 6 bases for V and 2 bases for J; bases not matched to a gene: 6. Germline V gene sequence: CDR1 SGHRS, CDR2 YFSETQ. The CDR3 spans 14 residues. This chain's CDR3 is CASKGLAGPYEQYF. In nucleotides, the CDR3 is TGCGCCAGCAAGGGGCTAGCGGGACCCTACGAGCAGTACTTC. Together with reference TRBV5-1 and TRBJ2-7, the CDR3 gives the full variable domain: KAGVTQTPRYLIKTRGQQVTLSCSPISGHRSVSWYQQTPGQGLQFLFEYFSETQRNKGNFPGRFSGRQFSNSRSEMNVSTLELGDSALYLCASKGLAGPYEQYFGPGTRLTVT.

The CDR3, as DNA: TGTGCCAGCAGCTTAGTCGGAGGGACAGATACGCAGTATTTT. Its translation is CASSLVGGTDTQYF. The chain joins TRBV7-9 to TRBJ2-3, with D maybe TRBD2 (6 bases). This CDR3 contains 14 residues. Germline V gene data show CDR1 as SEHNR and CDR2 as FQNEAQ (reference sequence). The V and J ends lost 1 base and 3 bases respectively, with 8 bases between them.

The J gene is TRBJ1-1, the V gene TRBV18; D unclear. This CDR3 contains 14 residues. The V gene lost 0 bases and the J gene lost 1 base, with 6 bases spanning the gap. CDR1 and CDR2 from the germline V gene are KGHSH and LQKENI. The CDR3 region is CASSPPPGNTEAFF. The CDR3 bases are TGTGCCAGCTCACCACCGCCAGGGAACACTGAAGCTTTCTTT.

In nucleotides, the CDR3 is TGTGCCAGCAGTGAATTTCCTAGCGGGAGCAATGAGCAGTTCTTC. As protein: CASSEFPSGSNEQFF. This sequence joins TRBV2 and TRBJ2-1; the match to TRBD2 covers 10 bases. There are 15 residues in the CDR3. The trim removed 2 bases at V and 6 bases at J, leaving 4 bases unmatched. Germline CDR1 and CDR2: SNHLY and FYNNEI.

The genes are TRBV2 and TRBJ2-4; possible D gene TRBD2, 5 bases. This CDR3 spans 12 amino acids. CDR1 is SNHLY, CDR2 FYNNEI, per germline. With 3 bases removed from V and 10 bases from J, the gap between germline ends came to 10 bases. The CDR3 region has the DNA TGTGCCAGCAGTGACGGAGGCCTAATTCAGTACTTC. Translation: CASSDGGLIQYF.

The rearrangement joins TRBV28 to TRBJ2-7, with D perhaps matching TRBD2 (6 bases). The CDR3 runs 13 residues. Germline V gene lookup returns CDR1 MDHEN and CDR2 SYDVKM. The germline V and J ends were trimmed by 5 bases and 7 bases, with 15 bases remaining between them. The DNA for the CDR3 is TGTGCCAGCAGTCGGTGGAGGGCCGGGGAGCAGTACTTC. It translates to CASSRWRAGEQYF. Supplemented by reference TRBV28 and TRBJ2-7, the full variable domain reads DVKVTQSSRYLVKRTGEKVFLECVQDMDHENMFWYRQDPGLGLRLIYFSYDVKMKEKGDIPEGYSVSREKKERFSLILESASTNQTSMYLCASSRWRAGEQYFGPGTRLTVT.

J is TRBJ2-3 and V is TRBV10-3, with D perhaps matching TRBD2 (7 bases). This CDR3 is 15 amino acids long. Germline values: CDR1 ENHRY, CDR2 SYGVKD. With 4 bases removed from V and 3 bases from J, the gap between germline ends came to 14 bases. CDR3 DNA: TGTGCCATCAGTGGTCGGGGGGCCGGGACAGATACGCAGTATTTT. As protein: CAISGRGAGTDTQYF.

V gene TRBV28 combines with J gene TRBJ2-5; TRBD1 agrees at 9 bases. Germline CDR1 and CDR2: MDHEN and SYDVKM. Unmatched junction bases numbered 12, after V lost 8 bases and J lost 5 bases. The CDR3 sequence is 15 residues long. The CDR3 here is CASFSSGTGMETQYF. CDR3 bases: TGTGCCAGCTTTTCCTCTGGGACAGGGATGGAGACCCAGTACTTC. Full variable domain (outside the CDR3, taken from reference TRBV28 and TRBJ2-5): DVKVTQSSRYLVKRTGEKVFLECVQDMDHENMFWYRQDPGLGLRLIYFSYDVKMKEKGDIPEGYSVSREKKERFSLILESASTNQTSMYLCASFSSGTGMETQYFGPGTRLLVL.

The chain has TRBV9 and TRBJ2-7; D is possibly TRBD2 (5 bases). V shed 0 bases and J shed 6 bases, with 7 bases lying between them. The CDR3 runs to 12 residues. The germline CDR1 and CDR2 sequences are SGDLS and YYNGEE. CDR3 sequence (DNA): TGTGCCAGCAGCGTAGATGCGGGCGAGCAGTACTTC. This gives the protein CASSVDAGEQYF.

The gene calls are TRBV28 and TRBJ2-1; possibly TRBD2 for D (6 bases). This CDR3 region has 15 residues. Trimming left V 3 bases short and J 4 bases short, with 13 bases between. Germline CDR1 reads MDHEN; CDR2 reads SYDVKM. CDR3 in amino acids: CASSFGGMGYNEQFF. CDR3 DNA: TGTGCCAGCAGTTTCGGCGGGATGGGATACAATGAGCAGTTCTTC.

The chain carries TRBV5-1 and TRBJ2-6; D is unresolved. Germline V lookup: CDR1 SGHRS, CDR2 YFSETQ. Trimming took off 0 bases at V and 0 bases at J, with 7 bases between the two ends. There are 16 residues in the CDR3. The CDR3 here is CASSLGHLSGANVLTF. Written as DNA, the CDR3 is TGCGCCAGCAGCTTGGGGCACCTCTCTGGGGCCAACGTCCTGACTTTC.

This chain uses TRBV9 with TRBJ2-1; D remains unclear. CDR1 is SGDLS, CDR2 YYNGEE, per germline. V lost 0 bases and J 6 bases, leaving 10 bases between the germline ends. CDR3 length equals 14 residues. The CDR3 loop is CASSVDGLSNEQFF. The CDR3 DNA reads TGTGCCAGCAGCGTAGATGGGCTAAGCAATGAGCAGTTCTTC.

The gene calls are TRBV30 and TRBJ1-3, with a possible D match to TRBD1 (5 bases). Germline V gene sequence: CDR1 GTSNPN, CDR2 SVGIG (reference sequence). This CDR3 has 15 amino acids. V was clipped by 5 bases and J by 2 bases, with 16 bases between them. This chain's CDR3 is CAWSRDLEAGNTIYF. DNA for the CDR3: TGTGCCTGGTCGCGGGACCTCGAGGCTGGAAACACCATATATTTT.

Written as DNA, the CDR3 is TGCGCCAGCAGCTTGAGAGCGGAATCCTACAATGAGCAGTTCTTC. Amino acid sequence: CASSLRAESYNEQFF. This sequence joins TRBV5-1 and TRBJ2-1; possible D gene TRBD2, 5 bases. This CDR3 has 15 residues. Per the germline V gene, CDR1 is SGHRS and CDR2 is YFSETQ. Trimming stripped 1 base from V and 1 base from J, with 9 bases between.

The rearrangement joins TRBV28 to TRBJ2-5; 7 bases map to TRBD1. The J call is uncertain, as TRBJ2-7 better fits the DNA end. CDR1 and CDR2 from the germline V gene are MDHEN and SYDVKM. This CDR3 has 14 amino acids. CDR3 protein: CASSTSDRAYEQYF. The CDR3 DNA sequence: TGTGCCAGCAGTACCTCTGACAGGGCCTACGAGCAGTACTTC.

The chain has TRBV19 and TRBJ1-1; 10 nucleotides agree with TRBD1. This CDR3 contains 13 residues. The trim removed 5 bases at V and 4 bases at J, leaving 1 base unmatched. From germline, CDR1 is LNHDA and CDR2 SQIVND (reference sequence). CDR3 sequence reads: CASSGDRGTEAFF. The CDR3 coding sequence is TGTGCCAGTAGTGGGGACAGGGGCACTGAAGCTTTCTTT.

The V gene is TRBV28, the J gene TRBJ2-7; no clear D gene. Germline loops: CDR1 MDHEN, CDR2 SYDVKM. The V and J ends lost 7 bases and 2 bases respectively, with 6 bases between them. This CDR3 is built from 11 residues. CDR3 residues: CASTKAYEQYF. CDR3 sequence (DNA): TGTGCCAGCACGAAAGCCTACGAGCAGTACTTC.

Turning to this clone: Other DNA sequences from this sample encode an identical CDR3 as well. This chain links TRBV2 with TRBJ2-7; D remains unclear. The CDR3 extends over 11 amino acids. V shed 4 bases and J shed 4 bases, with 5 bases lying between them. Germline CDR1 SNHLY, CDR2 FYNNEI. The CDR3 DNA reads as TGTGCCAGCAGTGGCGAATACGAGCAGTACTTC. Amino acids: CASSGEYEQYF. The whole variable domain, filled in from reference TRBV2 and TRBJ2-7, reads EPEVTQTPSHQVTQMGQEVILRCVPISNHLYFYWYRQILGQKVEFLVSFYNNEISEKSEIFDDQFSVERPDGSNFTLKIRSTKLEDSAMYFCASSGEYEQYFGPGTRLTVT.

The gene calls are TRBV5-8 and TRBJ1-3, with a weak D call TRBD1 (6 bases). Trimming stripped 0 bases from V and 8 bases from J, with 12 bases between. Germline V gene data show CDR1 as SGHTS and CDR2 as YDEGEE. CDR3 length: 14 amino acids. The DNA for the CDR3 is TGTGCCAGCAGCTTGGGGGACACGTCATACACCATATATTTT. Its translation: CASSLGDTSYTIYF.

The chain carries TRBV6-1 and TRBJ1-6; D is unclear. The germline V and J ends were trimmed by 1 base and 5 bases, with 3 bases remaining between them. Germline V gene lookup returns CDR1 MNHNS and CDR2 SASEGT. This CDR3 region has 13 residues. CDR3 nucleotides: TGTGCCAGCAGTGAAGAGAATAATTCACCCCTCCACTTT. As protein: CASSEENNSPLHF.

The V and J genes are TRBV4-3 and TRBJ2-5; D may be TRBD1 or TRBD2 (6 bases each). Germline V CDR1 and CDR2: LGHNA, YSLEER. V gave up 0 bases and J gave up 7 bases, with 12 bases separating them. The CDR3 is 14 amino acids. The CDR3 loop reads CASSQEGGAGTQYF. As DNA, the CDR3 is TGCGCCAGCAGCCAAGAGGGGGGCGCGGGGACCCAGTACTTC.

The CDR3 reads CATDGGAAQPQHF. The CDR3 DNA is TGTGCCACCGACGGGGGGGCAGCTCAGCCCCAGCATTTT. The chain links TRBV28 to TRBJ1-5; tentative D call: TRBD1 (6 bases). Trimming took 10 bases from V and 6 from J, leaving 16 bases between them. Germline assignment: CDR1 MDHEN and CDR2 SYDVKM. The CDR3 loop spans 13 amino acids.

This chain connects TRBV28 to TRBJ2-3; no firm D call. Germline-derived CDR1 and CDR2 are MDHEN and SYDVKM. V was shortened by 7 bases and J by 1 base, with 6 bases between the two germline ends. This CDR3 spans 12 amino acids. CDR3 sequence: CASNTGTDTQYF. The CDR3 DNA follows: TGTGCCAGCAACACAGGCACAGATACGCAGTATTTT.

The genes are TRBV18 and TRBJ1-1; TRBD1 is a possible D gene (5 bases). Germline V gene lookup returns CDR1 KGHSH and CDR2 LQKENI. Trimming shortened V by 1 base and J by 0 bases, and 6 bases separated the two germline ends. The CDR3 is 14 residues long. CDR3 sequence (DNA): TGTGCCAGCTCACCACAGGGGTTGAACACTGAAGCTTTCTTT. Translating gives CASSPQGLNTEAFF.

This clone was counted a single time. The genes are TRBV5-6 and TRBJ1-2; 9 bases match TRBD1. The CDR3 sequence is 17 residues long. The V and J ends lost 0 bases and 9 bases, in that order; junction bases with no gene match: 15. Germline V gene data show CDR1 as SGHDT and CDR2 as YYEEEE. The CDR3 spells CASSLATGGQGSTSYTF. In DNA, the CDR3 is TGTGCCAGCAGCTTGGCCACAGGGGGACAGGGTAGTACCAGCTACACCTTC.